The 24 T cell receptor beta chains listed next were all sequenced from one sample in a study of blood T cell repertoires in COVID-19. Sequencing used immunoSEQ multiplex PCR; TCRdb keeps in-frame clones, though not all of them. The table shows nearly 110,000 clones, with roughly two thirds occurring only once. The sequenced sample was peripheral blood. These receptors all come from a human donor with acute or convalescent COVID-19. The donor label of this sample is uncertain.

The chain couples TRBV2 to TRBJ2-6; tentatively, D is TRBD1 (5 bases). The germline CDR1 and CDR2 sequences are SNHLY and FYNNEI. CDR3 length: 17 amino acids. The V gene lost 6 bases and the J gene lost 2 bases, with 17 bases spanning the gap. Here the CDR3 reads CASSPTTAVPGANVLTF. DNA for the CDR3: TGTGCCAGCAGCCCGACGACAGCCGTTCCTGGGGCCAACGTCCTGACTTTC.

The rearrangement links TRBV6-1 to TRBJ2-1; D is uncertain. CDR1 is MNHNS, CDR2 SASEGT, per germline. With 1 base removed from V and 8 bases from J, the gap between germline ends came to 3 bases. This CDR3 has 11 amino acids. CDR3 sequence reads: CASSEGDEQFF. The CDR3 DNA reads as TGTGCCAGCAGTGAAGGAGATGAGCAGTTCTTC.

Points on this clone: The identical CDR3 is also encoded by other nucleotide sequences in the sample. The V call is TRBV19, the J call TRBJ1-5; D is ambiguous. The V gene lost 3 bases and the J gene lost 4 bases, with 10 bases spanning the gap. Germline lookup yields CDR1 LNHDA and CDR2 SQIVND (reference sequence). The CDR3 is 14 residues long. The CDR3 reads CASSIRRGNQPQHF. The CDR3 DNA follows: TGTGCCAGTAGTATCCGCCGGGGAAATCAGCCCCAGCATTTT.

The chain carries TRBV7-8 and TRBJ1-2; D is perhaps TRBD1 (5 bases). The CDR3 totals 13 residues. V shed 5 bases and J shed 8 bases, with 15 bases lying between them. Germline CDR1 is SGHVS and CDR2 is FQNEAQ. The CDR3 sequence: CASSLLTVKGYTF. For the CDR3, the DNA is TGTGCCAGCAGCCTCCTGACAGTGAAGGGCTACACCTTC. Variable domain in full (rest from reference TRBV7-8 and TRBJ1-2): GAGVSQSPRYKVAKRGQDVALRCDPISGHVSLFWYQQALGQGPEFLTYFQNEAQLDKSGLPSDRFFAERPEGSVSTLKIQRTQQEDSAVYLCASSLLTVKGYTFGSGTRLTVV.

The rearrangement links TRBV28 to TRBJ1-6; 11 positions agree with TRBD1. With 5 bases clipped from V and 10 bases from J, the junction kept 7 bases outside the gene matches. CDR1 and CDR2 from the germline V gene are MDHEN and SYDVKM. The CDR3 runs 15 residues. For the CDR3, the DNA is TGTGCCAGCAGTCCGCCCGGGACAGGGGGATCACCCCTCCACTTT. Amino acids: CASSPPGTGGSPLHF.

The chain recombines TRBV7-9 with TRBJ2-5; D perhaps matches TRBD2 (5 bases). With 3 bases removed from V and 3 bases from J, the gap between germline ends came to 8 bases. The CDR3 extends over 13 amino acids. In germline, CDR1 is SEHNR, CDR2 FQNEAQ (reference sequence). The CDR3 loop reads CASSFYGEETQYF. DNA of the CDR3: TGTGCCAGCAGCTTCTACGGGGAAGAGACCCAGTACTTC.

J is TRBJ1-2 and V is TRBV20-1, with 7 positions matching TRBD1. The CDR3 is 11 amino acids. CDR1 is DFQATT, CDR2 SNEGSKA, per germline (reference sequence). V lost 5 bases, J lost 7 bases, and 4 bases stayed unmatched. CDR3 amino acids: CSAYDRAGYTF. As DNA, the CDR3 is TGCAGTGCTTACGACAGGGCTGGCTACACCTTC.

The chain is built from TRBV7-9 and TRBJ1-3, with 7 bases that match TRBD1. Trimming cost V 5 bases and J 1 base; bases outside gene matches: 2. The germline gives CDR1 SEHNR, CDR2 FQNEAQ (reference sequence). The CDR3 has 14 residues. The CDR3 loop is CASSQGESGNTIYF. As DNA, the CDR3 is TGTGCCAGCAGCCAGGGGGAGTCTGGAAACACCATATATTTT.

This clone was counted ten times or more. This rearrangement joins TRBV2 to TRBJ2-4; 7 bases are a match to TRBD2. This CDR3 comprises 18 residues. The trim removed 2 bases at V and 0 bases at J, leaving 10 bases unmatched. CDR1 and CDR2 (germline): SNHLY, FYNNEI. DNA of the CDR3: TGTGCCAGCAGTGAAAAGGTGGCGCTAGCGGTAGCCAAAAACATTCAGTACTTC. Amino acids: CASSEKVALAVAKNIQYF.

V is TRBV6-5 and J is TRBJ1-2; unclear D gene. Germline CDR1 and CDR2: MNHEY and SVGAGI. The CDR3 covers 13 residues. V was trimmed by 8 bases and J by 0 bases, leaving 10 bases between them. The CDR3 region has the DNA TGTGCCAGCTCGGTGGAGACTAACTATGGCTACACCTTC. Translation gives CASSVETNYGYTF.

Comment on this clone: Different DNA sequences within this sample yield the same CDR3. V and J are TRBV4-2 and TRBJ1-2; D ambiguous. This CDR3 has 15 amino acids. V lost 0 bases and J 3 bases, leaving 11 bases between the germline ends. CDR1 is LGHNA and CDR2 is YNFKEQ in the germline V gene. The CDR3 bases are TGTGCCAGCAGCCAAGACCCGAAGGGAGACTATGGCTACACCTTC. Translated: CASSQDPKGDYGYTF.

This chain connects TRBV2 to TRBJ1-5; D might be TRBD1 (6 bases). Per the germline V gene, CDR1 is SNHLY and CDR2 is FYNNEI. The CDR3 runs to 13 residues. The V end lost 7 bases, the J end lost 3 bases, and 10 bases lay between the germline ends. The CDR3 loop is CASNPGANQPQHF. CDR3 sequence (DNA): TGTGCCAGCAATCCAGGGGCCAATCAGCCCCAGCATTTT.

The rearrangement uses TRBV4-1 and TRBJ1-1; the match to TRBD1 covers 10 bases. J lost 5 bases, V lost 3 bases, and 6 bases had no gene match. The CDR3 sequence is 15 residues long. Germline V gene lookup returns CDR1 MGHRA and CDR2 YSYEKL. The CDR3 DNA sequence: TGCGCCAGCAGCCACCACGGGACAGGGGAAACTGAAGCTTTCTTT. Translation: CASSHHGTGETEAFF.

The CDR3 region has the DNA TGTGCCAGCAGCTTATACCCGGAAGAGACCCAGTACTTC. Translated, it gives CASSLYPEETQYF. The chain combines TRBV7-9 with TRBJ2-5; D ambiguous. This CDR3 is built from 13 residues. CDR1 and CDR2 from the germline V gene are SEHNR and FQNEAQ (reference sequence). The V end lost 2 bases, the J end lost 3 bases, and 7 bases lay between the germline ends.

This chain links TRBV28 with TRBJ2-5, with D maybe TRBD2 (6 bases). V lost 3 bases and J 6 bases, leaving 20 bases between the germline ends. Germline CDR1 is MDHEN and CDR2 is SYDVKM. The CDR3 is made up of 16 amino acids. CDR3 amino acids: CASSLGMRGPLKTQYF. CDR3 bases: TGTGCCAGCAGTTTGGGGATGCGGGGCCCCCTGAAGACCCAGTACTTC.

The chain carries TRBV2 and TRBJ1-1; D not certain. V was cut by 7 bases and J by 0 bases, with 12 bases left in between. The CDR3 runs 14 residues. Germline-derived CDR1 and CDR2 are SNHLY and FYNNEI. CDR3 residues: CASNSQNMNTEAFF. DNA for the CDR3: TGTGCCAGCAATTCCCAGAACATGAACACTGAAGCTTTCTTT.

The chain couples TRBV2 to TRBJ2-2, with 8 bases fitting TRBD2. This CDR3 region has 16 residues. J gave up 4 bases and V 5 bases, and 9 bases lay outside the gene matches. The germline CDR1 and CDR2 sequences are SNHLY and FYNNEI. The CDR3 DNA sequence: TGTGCCAGCAGTCCTTGGGCGGGGGGCGCCACCGGGGAGCTGTTTTTT. This gives the protein CASSPWAGGATGELFF.

This chain uses TRBV7-9 with TRBJ1-2, with D unclear. The CDR3 has 11 amino acids. The germline gives CDR1 SEHNR, CDR2 FQNEAQ (reference sequence). The V end lost 11 bases, the J end lost 2 bases, and 9 bases lay between the germline ends. The chain's CDR3 is CASQQNYGYTF. CDR3 DNA sequence: TGTGCCTCCCAACAGAACTATGGCTACACCTTC.

This chain joins TRBV20-1 and TRBJ2-7, with 7 bases aligning to TRBD1. Germline trimming cut 3 bases from V and 3 bases from J; bases unmatched to any gene: 5. This CDR3 is 13 amino acids long. Germline CDR1 reads DFQATT; CDR2 reads SNEGSKA (reference sequence). This CDR3 reads CSASAQGDYEQYV. The DNA of the CDR3 is TGCAGTGCTAGTGCCCAGGGGGACTACGAGCAGTACGTC.

The gene calls are TRBV9 and TRBJ2-7; 7 bases match TRBD1. This CDR3 comprises 13 residues. Germline values: CDR1 SGDLS, CDR2 YYNGEE. With V trimmed by 3 bases and J by 0 bases, 0 bases remained unmatched. In nucleotides, the CDR3 is TGTGCCAGCAGCGCAGGGGGCTCCTACGAGCAGTACGTC. It specifies CASSAGGSYEQYV.

The J gene is TRBJ1-1, the V gene TRBV30; D gene uncertain. Trimming took off 0 bases at V and 1 base at J, with 6 bases between the two ends. Per the germline V gene, CDR1 is GTSNPN and CDR2 is SVGIG (reference sequence). The CDR3 loop spans 13 amino acids. CDR3 loop: CAWSVVRNTEAFF. The DNA of the CDR3 is TGTGCCTGGAGTGTGGTGCGGAACACTGAAGCTTTCTTT.

The chain links TRBV5-8 to TRBJ1-5, with a possible D match to TRBD1 (6 bases). The CDR3 spans 17 residues. Germline V lookup: CDR1 SGHTS, CDR2 YDEGEE. Trimming pared 4 bases from V and 3 bases from J, leaving 20 bases between. Here the CDR3 DNA reads TGTGCCAGCAGCCGAAGCGGTACAGGGACCGTCAATCAGCCCCAGCATTTT. Translation gives CASSRSGTGTVNQPQHF.

The chain uses TRBV12-3 or TRBV12-4 and TRBJ1-6; D is unclear. The CDR3 consists of 13 residues. Trimming took 7 bases from V and 7 from J, leaving 11 bases between them. This CDR3 is CASTPRRNSPLHF. For the CDR3, the DNA is TGTGCCAGCACCCCAAGGAGGAATTCACCCCTCCACTTT.

This clone occurred once. The J gene is TRBJ2-5, the V gene TRBV19; the match to TRBD2 covers 7 bases. J lost 6 bases, V lost 3 bases, and 13 bases had no gene match. Per the germline V gene, CDR1 is LNHDA and CDR2 is SQIVND (reference sequence). The CDR3 spans 16 residues. The CDR3 bases are TGTGCCAGTAGTATTCTTTCTACCAGCGGGGAAAAGACCCAGTACTTC. Amino acids: CASSILSTSGEKTQYF.